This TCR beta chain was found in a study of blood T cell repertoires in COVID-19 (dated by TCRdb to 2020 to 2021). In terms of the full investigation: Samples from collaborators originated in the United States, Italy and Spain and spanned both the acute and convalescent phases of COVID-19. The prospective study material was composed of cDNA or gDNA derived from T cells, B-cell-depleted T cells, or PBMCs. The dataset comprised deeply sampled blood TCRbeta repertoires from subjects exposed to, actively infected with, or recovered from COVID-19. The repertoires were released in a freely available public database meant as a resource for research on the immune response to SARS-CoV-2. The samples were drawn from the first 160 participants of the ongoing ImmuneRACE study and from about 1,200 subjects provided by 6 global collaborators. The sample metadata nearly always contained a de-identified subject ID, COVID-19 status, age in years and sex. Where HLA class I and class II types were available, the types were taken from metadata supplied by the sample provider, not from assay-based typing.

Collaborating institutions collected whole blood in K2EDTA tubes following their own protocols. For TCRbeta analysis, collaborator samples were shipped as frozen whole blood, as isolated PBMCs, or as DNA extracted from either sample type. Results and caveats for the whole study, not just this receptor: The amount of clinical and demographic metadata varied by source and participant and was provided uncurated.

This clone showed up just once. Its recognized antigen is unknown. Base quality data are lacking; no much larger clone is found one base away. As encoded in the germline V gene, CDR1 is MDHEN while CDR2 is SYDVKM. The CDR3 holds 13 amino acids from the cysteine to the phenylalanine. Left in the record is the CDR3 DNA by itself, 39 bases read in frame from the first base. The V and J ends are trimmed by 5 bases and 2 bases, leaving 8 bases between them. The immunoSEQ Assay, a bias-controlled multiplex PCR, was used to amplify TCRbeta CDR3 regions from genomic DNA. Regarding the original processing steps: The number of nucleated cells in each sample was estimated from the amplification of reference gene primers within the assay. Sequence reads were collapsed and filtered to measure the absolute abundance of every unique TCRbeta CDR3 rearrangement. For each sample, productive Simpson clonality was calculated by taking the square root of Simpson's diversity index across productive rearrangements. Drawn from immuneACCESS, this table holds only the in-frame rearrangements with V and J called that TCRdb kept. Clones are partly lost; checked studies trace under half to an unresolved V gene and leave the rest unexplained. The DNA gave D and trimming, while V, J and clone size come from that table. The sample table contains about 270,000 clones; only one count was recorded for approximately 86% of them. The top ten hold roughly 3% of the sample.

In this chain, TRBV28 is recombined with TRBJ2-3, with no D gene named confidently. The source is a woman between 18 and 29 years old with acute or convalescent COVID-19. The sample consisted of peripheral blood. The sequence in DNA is TGTGCCAGCAGTACCCCTAACACAGATACGCAGTATTTT. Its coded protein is CASSTPNTDTQYF. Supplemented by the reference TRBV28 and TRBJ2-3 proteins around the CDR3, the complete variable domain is DVKVTQSSRYLVKRTGEKVFLECVQDMDHENMFWYRQDPGLGLRLIYFSYDVKMKEKGDIPEGYSVSREKKERFSLILESASTNQTSMYLCASSTPNTDTQYFGPGTRLTVL.